This record covers a single T cell receptor beta chain. Its antigen is still unknown. V lost 2 bases and J 1 base, leaving 14 bases between the germline ends. Looked up from germline, CDR1 is SGHAT and CDR2 is FQNNGV. The CDR3 is 16 amino acids. The sample originates from a study of cytomegalovirus exposure and HLA in healthy donors. 13 Jbeta primers and 60 Vbeta primers were used for the PCR. Some clones are missing from TCRdb's copy, which holds only in-frame ones; the method was immunoSEQ multiplex PCR. The sample lists about 130,000 clones; about 80% were seen once. Findings and limits, study-wide: Certain indistinguishable V segments, among them TRBV6-2 and TRBV6-3, were excluded. The study listed roughly 160 cytomegalovirus-associated TCR beta chains. A later analysis, which compared TCR beta chains of equal frequency, found the HLA-associated ones more clonally expanded.

The sample taken for sequencing was PBMCs. This TCR was sampled from a man aged 25 to 45 in good health and CMV-seronegative. This chain joins TRBV11-2 and TRBJ1-1; D unclear. The CDR3 sequence is CASSLWEVPPNTEAFF. CDR3 coding DNA: TGTGCCAGCAGCTTATGGGAGGTACCCCCGAACACTGAAGCTTTCTTT.